What follows are 5 T cell receptor beta chains derived from one specimen sequenced in a study of CD4 T cells in relation to SARS-CoV-2 and coronaviruses. Clones were read by immunoSEQ multiplex PCR, and TCRdb kept only the in-frame ones, dropping some. This sample carries about 23,000 clones, 75% to 80% of them seen once, and the ten largest clones take about 14%. The unexposed donors gave CD4+ T cells in about 2011-2018, prior to COVID-19. Isolation of CD4+ T cells took place after less than 11 days in culture. These receptors' antigens are unknown. Sequenced: CD4+ T cells from PBMCs, cultured in vitro. The receptors derive from a human donor in good health.

The chain couples TRBV20-1 to TRBJ2-5, with D uncertain. Per germline, CDR1 DFQATT and CDR2 SNEGSKA (reference sequence). The CDR3 sequence is 10 residues long. The germline V and J ends were trimmed by 3 bases and 1 base, with 0 bases remaining between them. This CDR3 reads CSASQETQYF. In DNA, the CDR3 is TGCAGTGCTAGCCAAGAGACCCAGTACTTC.

The genes are TRBV10-2 and TRBJ2-2; D gene uncertain. Germline CDR1 WSHSY, CDR2 SAAADI. The V end was cut by 2 bases, the J end by 7 bases, with 8 bases between. The CDR3 spans 13 residues. This chain's CDR3 is CASSERRDGELFF. CDR3 nucleotide sequence: TGCGCCAGCAGTGAGAGGAGAGACGGGGAGCTGTTTTTT.

The rearrangement links TRBV5-8 to TRBJ2-5, with 8 bases fitting TRBD1. CDR3 length equals 16 residues. Germline loops: CDR1 SGHTS, CDR2 YDEGEE. With V trimmed by 4 bases and J by 5 bases, 13 bases remained unmatched. CDR3 in DNA: TGTGCCAGCAGCAGGGGGAGGACAGGGTCGGCGGAGACCCAGTACTTC. It is translated as CASSRGRTGSAETQYF.

The chain is built from TRBV28 and TRBJ1-1; D call uncertain. The CDR3 has 13 amino acids. Germline V gene data show CDR1 as MDHEN and CDR2 as SYDVKM. V gave up 7 bases and J gave up 9 bases, with 18 bases separating them. CDR3 in DNA: TGTGCCAGCATCTTTAAGAAAGTGGGGAAAGCTTTCTTT. Translated: CASIFKKVGKAFF.

The count of this clone is one. The chain carries TRBV30 and TRBJ1-2, with D uncertain. Germline CDR1 GTSNPN, CDR2 SVGIG (reference sequence). V lost 0 bases and J lost 5, with 10 bases in between. There are 13 residues in the CDR3. CDR3 residues: CAWSVQVGYGYTF. The CDR3 DNA reads TGTGCCTGGAGTGTACAAGTCGGTTATGGCTACACCTTC.